The rows below give T cell receptor beta chains drawn from one sample of a study of sequential checkpoint blockade in melanoma. Using immunoSEQ multiplex PCR, the repertoire was profiled, and TCRdb retains in-frame clones only, with some absent. The table lists thousands of clones, about 30% of them singletons. The sequences come from tumor tissue (inferred from file names), collected from a patient given nivolumab and ipilimumab in sequence. The receptors were sampled from a human donor with melanoma. CDR3s leave out the opening cysteine and the closing phenylalanine or tryptophan.

>12|TRBJ1-1|TRBV11-3
ASSLGRVFTEAF
>15|TRBJ2-1|TRBV28
ASSLWTRDSGDGEQF
>13|TRBJ1-2|TRBV19
ASSIGPGRSYGYT
>14|TRBJ1-2|TRBV11-3
ASSLGASSIPYGYT
>13|TRBJ2-1|TRBV28
ASSFIPGGPNEQF
>12|TRBJ2-2|TRBV18
ASSPNVNTGELF
>10|TRBJ1-5|TRBV19
ASRPSNQPQH
>13|TRBJ2-2|TRBV5-1
ASSLGGLAGEELF
>11|TRBJ1-6|TRBV7-8
ASSLSNNSPLH
>12|TRBJ2-2|TRBV6-8
ASRRGFTTGELF
>12|TRBJ1-1|TRBV15
ATSRQGGNTEAF
>14|TRBJ1-6|TRBV16
ASSQSPGLDNSPLH
>12|TRBJ2-5|TRBV9
ASKETSGGETQY
>15|TRBJ1-5|TRBV28
ASSNSHTGFSNQPQH
>9|TRBJ2-2|TRBV19
AGRGSGELF
>11|TRBJ1-1|TRBV6-8
ASSLMGMTEAF
>11|TRBJ2-2|TRBV29-1
SVDSANTGELF
>11|TRBJ2-3|TRBV9
ASSRDYTDTQY
>12|TRBJ1-5|TRBV19
ASSIVTSNQPQH
>14|TRBJ2-1|TRBV6-8
ASSYFLRTGGNEQF